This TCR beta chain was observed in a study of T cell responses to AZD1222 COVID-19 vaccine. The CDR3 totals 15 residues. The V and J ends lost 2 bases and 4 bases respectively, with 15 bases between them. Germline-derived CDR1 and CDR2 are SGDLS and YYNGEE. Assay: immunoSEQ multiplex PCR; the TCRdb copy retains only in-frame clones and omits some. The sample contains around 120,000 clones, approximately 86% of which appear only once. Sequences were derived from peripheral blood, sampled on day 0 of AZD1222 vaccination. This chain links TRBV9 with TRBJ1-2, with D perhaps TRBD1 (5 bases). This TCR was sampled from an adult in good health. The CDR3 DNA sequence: TGTGCCAGCAGCGTCCGCGGGGGGGGGACCTATGGCTACACCTTC. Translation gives CASSVRGGGTYGYTF. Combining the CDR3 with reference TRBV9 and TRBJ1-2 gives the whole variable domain DSGVTQTPKHLITATGQRVTLRCSPRSGDLSVYWYQQSLDQGLQFLIQYYNGEERAKGNILERFSAQQFPDLHSELNLSSLELGDSALYFCASSVRGGGTYGYTFGSGTRLTVV.